Only one count was recorded for the clone carrying this T cell receptor beta chain. V was cut by 4 bases and J by 3 bases, with 13 bases left in between. CDR3 length equals 15 residues. Looked up from germline, CDR1 is SGDLS and CDR2 is YYNGEE. This sample was taken from a study of T-cell reconstitution after alpha-beta-depleted transplantation in children. Preparation of the TCRbeta library used unique molecular identifiers. TCRdb re-analysed the PCR reads in MiXCR, keeping a single row per CDR3 protein. The top ten clones hold around 6.1% of a sample with some 490,000 distinct CDR3 sequences, under 15% of them seen once.

This clonotype was sampled from a human donor who donated a stem cell graft to a child with combined immunodeficiency. This sample comprised PBMCs from the stem cell graft donor, obtained from the stem cell graft. The chain joins TRBV9 to TRBJ1-4; possible D gene TRBD1, 5 bases. Here the CDR3 reads CASSTSRGSNEKLFF. In DNA, the CDR3 is TGTGCCAGCAGCACCTCGAGGGGCTCTAATGAAAAACTGTTTTTT.